This T cell receptor beta chain was profiled in a study of cytomegalovirus exposure and HLA in healthy donors. In the study overall: Earlier sequencing of 150 million to 200 million T cells yielded about 120 million unique TCR beta sequences. Points from the study as a whole: Within a later analysis, the majority of CMV-associated TCR beta chains appeared HLA-restricted. HLA allele associations emerged for 15,000 to 20,000 TCR beta sequences in a later analysis, at 0.05 false discovery rate.

PCR used 60 Vbeta primers and 13 Jbeta primers. TCRdb's table, derived via immunoSEQ multiplex PCR, lists solely in-frame clones and lacks some. There are just over 60,000 clones in the sample, with roughly 4.8% held by the top ten. About this clone: Antigen: not known.

The CDR3 contains 14 residues. Germline V lookup: CDR1 LNHDA, CDR2 SQIVND (reference sequence). The V end lost 7 bases, the J end lost 7 bases, and 17 bases lay between the germline ends. This clonotype was obtained from a man between 25 and 39 years old in good health and CMV-seropositive. The chain recombines TRBV19 with TRBJ1-3, with D unclear. Input material: PBMCs. CDR3 DNA sequence: TGTGCCAGTACCCGAGGACTGCTTGTCAACACCATATATTTT. It translates to CASTRGLLVNTIYF.